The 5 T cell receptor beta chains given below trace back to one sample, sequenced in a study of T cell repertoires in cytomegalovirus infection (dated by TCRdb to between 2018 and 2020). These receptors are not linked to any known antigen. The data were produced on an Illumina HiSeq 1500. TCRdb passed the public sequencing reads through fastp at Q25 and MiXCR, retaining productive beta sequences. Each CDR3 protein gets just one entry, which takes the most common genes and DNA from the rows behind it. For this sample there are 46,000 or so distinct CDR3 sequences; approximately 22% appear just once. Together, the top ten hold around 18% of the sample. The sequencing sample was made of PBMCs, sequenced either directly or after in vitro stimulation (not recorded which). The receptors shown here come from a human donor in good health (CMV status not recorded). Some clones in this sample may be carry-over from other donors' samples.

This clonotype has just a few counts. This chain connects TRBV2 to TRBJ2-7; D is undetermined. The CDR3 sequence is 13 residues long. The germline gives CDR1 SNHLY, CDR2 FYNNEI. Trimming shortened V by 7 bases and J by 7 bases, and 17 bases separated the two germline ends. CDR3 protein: CASMRATLGEQYF. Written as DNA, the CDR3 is TGTGCCAGCATGCGAGCGACTTTGGGGGAGCAGTACTTC.

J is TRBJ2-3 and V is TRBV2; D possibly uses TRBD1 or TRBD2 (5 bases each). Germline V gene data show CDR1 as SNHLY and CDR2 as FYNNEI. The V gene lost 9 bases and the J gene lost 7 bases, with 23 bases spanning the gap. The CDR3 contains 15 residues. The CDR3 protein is CARTRIIRGPHTQYF. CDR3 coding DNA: TGTGCCAGGACCCGCATAATCCGGGGCCCCCATACGCAGTATTTT.

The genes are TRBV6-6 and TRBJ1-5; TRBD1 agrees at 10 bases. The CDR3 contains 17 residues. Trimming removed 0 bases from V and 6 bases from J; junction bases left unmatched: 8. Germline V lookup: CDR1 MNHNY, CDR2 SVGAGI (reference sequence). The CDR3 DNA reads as TGTGCCAGCAGTTACTCTTCCGGGACAGGGGTTTTTCAGCCCCAGCATTTT. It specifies CASSYSSGTGVFQPQHF.

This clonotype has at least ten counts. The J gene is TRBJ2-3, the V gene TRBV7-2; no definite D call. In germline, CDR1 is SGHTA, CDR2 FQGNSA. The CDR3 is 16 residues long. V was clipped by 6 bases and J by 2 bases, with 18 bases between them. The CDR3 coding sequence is TGTGCCAGCAGACGCCGTGCCGGAAGGGACACAGATACGCAGTATTTT. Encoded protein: CASRRRAGRDTDTQYF. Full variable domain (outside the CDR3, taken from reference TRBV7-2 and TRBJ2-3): GAGVSQSPSNKVTEKGKDVELRCDPISGHTALYWYRQSLGQGLEFLIYFQGNSAPDKSGLPSDRFSAERTGGSVSTLTIQRTQQEDSAVYLCASRRRAGRDTDTQYFGPGTRLTVL.

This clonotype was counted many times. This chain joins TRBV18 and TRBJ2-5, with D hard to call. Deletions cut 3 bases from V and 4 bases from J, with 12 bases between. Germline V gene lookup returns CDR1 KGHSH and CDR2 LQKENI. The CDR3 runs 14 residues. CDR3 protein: CASSPTSLRETQYF. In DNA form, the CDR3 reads TGTGCCAGCTCACCCACGTCCCTCAGAGAGACCCAGTACTTC.